This record looks at one T cell receptor (beta chain) sequence and its context. UMI-labeled 5' RACE yielded the TRB cDNA libraries. TCRdb reprocessed the 5' RACE reads and stores each CDR3 protein as one record, lacking DNA. The sample table sets out about 130,000 distinct CDR3 sequences. These data come from a study of CXCR3-negative and CXCR3-positive naive CD8 T cells. Germline V gene data show CDR1 as MGHRA and CDR2 as YSYEKL. CDR3 length: 15 residues. The receptor was derived from a human donor in good health. Some clones in this sample may be carry-over from other donors' samples. What was sequenced was naive CXCR3- CD8+ T cells from blood. Regarding subset: CD45RO-CCR7+CD27+CD95- naive CD8+ T cells lacking CXCR3 (TNR3-). The chain employs TRBV4-1 and TRBJ1-1; TCRdb proposes TRBD1, but this gene call is untestable without DNA. This CDR3 reads CASSQTADSITEAFF.